This T cell receptor beta chain was obtained from a study of blood T cell repertoires in COVID-19. Across the whole study: Some COVID-19 samples were acute and others convalescent; all came from the United States, Italy and Spain. From T cells, B-cell-depleted T cells, or PBMCs came the material, which was cDNA or gDNA.

This CDR3 is 15 amino acids long. The trim removed 2 bases at V and 10 bases at J, leaving 6 bases unmatched. Germline CDR1 reads MNHNS; CDR2 reads SASEGT. In the study's own analysis: How many nucleated cells were present was estimated from reference gene primer amplification. Produced via immunoSEQ multiplex PCR; TCRdb's table is partial and in-frame only. That table is the source of V, J and clone size, and D and trimming were worked out from the DNA. This table has 120,000 or so clones, around nine tenths appearing once. The sequence was collected from a man aged 45-65 years with acute or convalescent COVID-19. The V call is TRBV6-1, the J call TRBJ1-6, with 9 nucleotides matching TRBD1. The specimen was peripheral blood. For the CDR3, the DNA is TGTGCCAGCAGTGAAAACAGGGGGCGCGGATCACCCCTCCACTTT. As protein: CASSENRGRGSPLHF.